The clone carrying this T cell receptor (beta chain) was picked up many times. What it binds is unknown. The data were obtained in a study of T cells in Graves' hyperthyroidism and ophthalmopathy. Germline CDR1 and CDR2: SGHRS and YFSETQ. The CDR3 loop spans 16 amino acids. Trimming stripped 0 bases from V and 1 base from J, with 13 bases between. Researchers took RNA transcripts and amplified the TCR beta CDR3 regions from them. When the TCR CDR3 underwent first-round RT-PCR, the HTBI primer set was used. MiXCR was run by TCRdb on the multiplex PCR reads, yielding one entry per CDR3 protein. Of around 300,000 distinct CDR3 sequences listed, approximately 21% are singletons. Whole-study results and caveats: Most thyroid-expanded clonotypes above 0.001 were also found in blood.

Diagnosis relied on clinical symptoms, serum thyroxine and TRAb, thyroid ultrasound and orbital computed tomography. The source material was blood. This clonotype was obtained from a man in his thirties or forties with Graves' ophthalmopathy. The chain couples TRBV5-1 to TRBJ1-1, with D perhaps TRBD1 (5 bases). This chain's CDR3 is CASSLGSGTQNTEAFF. The DNA of the CDR3 is TGCGCCAGCAGCTTGGGGTCCGGGACCCAGAACACTGAAGCTTTCTTT.